Presented here are 7 T cell receptor beta chains from one specimen sequenced in a study of CD8+ T cells in alopecia areata. Indicated treatment: oral pan-JAK inhibitor, 5-10 mg twice daily. RNA, once extracted, was reverse transcribed into cDNA for use as the sequencing template. Method: immunoSEQ multiplex PCR; TCRdb's copy keeps in-frame clones and lacks some. The sample gives under 300,000 clones, 60% of which show up once; more than 0.85% is in the top ten. The sequencing here drew on CD4+ T cells sorted from blood, taken at week 52, from a patient treated with tofacitinib. These receptors all stem from a human donor with alopecia areata.

The chain joins TRBV5-1 to TRBJ2-6; D might be TRBD1 (6 bases). V lost 8 bases to trimming and J lost 4 bases, with 16 bases between them. The length of the CDR3 is 15 residues. The germline CDR1 and CDR2 sequences are SGHRS and YFSETQ. The CDR3 region is CASSPWGTGANVLTF. The CDR3 DNA sequence: TGCGCCAGTTCCCCGTGGGGGACAGGGGCCAACGTCCTGACTTTC.

This sequence joins TRBV2 and TRBJ1-6; D might be TRBD1 (6 bases). Germline assignment: CDR1 SNHLY and CDR2 FYNNEI. The CDR3 length is 17 residues. V lost 2 bases to trimming and J lost 3 bases, with 14 bases between them. The CDR3 reads CASSESPLQGYNSPLHF. CDR3 DNA sequence: TGTGCCAGCAGTGAATCGCCCTTACAGGGCTATAATTCACCCCTCCACTTT.

The chain employs TRBV5-6 and TRBJ2-7, with a weak D call TRBD2 (5 bases). V was pared by 7 bases and J by 6 bases, with 20 bases between. Germline CDR1 reads SGHDT; CDR2 reads YYEEEE. CDR3 size: 14 residues. This CDR3 is CASQLSPRGVEQYF. The CDR3 coding sequence is TGTGCCAGCCAACTCTCCCCACGGGGAGTCGAGCAGTACTTC.

In its sample, this clone was seen a few times. One end of the junction does not line up with germline, which may come from a read error. V is TRBV2 and J is TRBJ2-1; D perhaps matches TRBD1 (5 bases). Germline V gives CDR1 SNHLY, CDR2 FYNNEI. The CDR3 runs to 11 residues. The CDR3 nucleotides read TGTGCCAGCAGTGAGGGGCGGTGGCGGATCTTC. It is translated as CASSEGRWRIF.

This clone was detected a few times. The chain recombines TRBV30 with TRBJ1-1; no clear D gene. Germline lookup yields CDR1 GTSNPN and CDR2 SVGIG (reference sequence). Trimming removed 0 bases at V and 6 bases at J, with 17 bases between. The CDR3 loop spans 15 amino acids. The CDR3 DNA follows: TGTGCCTGGAGTGTCGACGGGAGTTACGTATCTGAAGCTTTCTTT. Amino acid sequence: CAWSVDGSYVSEAFF. The variable domain in full, completed from reference TRBV30 and TRBJ1-1, reads SQTIHQWPATLVQPVGSPLSLECTVEGTSNPNLYWYRQAAGRGLQLLFYSVGIGQISSEVPQNLSASRPQDRQFILSSKKLLLSDSGFYLCAWSVDGSYVSEAFFGQGTRLTVV.

The rearrangement links TRBV19 to TRBJ2-6; D might be TRBD1 or TRBD2, each matching 5 bases. Looked up from germline, CDR1 is LNHDA and CDR2 is SQIVND (reference sequence). Trimming stripped 5 bases from V and 0 bases from J, with 11 bases between. The CDR3 runs to 16 residues. This chain's CDR3 is CASSLGPDSGANVLTF. The DNA of the CDR3 is TGTGCCAGTAGTCTGGGACCGGACTCTGGGGCCAACGTCCTGACTTTC.

The table lists this clone with a few counts. This chain uses TRBV4-2 with TRBJ2-1; a possible D gene is TRBD2 (7 bases). The CDR3 sequence is 15 residues long. The germline V gene has CDR1 LGHNA and CDR2 YNFKEQ. Trimming shortened V by 0 bases and J by 8 bases, and 14 bases separated the two germline ends. The CDR3 protein is CASSQEGGPTDEQFF. The CDR3 DNA reads as TGTGCCAGCAGCCAAGAGGGGGGGCCGACCGATGAGCAGTTCTTC.